These 27 T cell receptor beta chains share one sample of origin, sequenced in a study of blood T cell repertoires in COVID-19. Assay: immunoSEQ multiplex PCR; the TCRdb copy retains only in-frame clones and omits some. Of around 200,000 clones in the sample, around four fifths were seen once. The sequencing input was peripheral blood. The receptors were sampled from a man in his forties or fifties with active or convalescent COVID-19.

The chain joins TRBV6-5 to TRBJ1-1, with D maybe TRBD1 (6 bases). Trimming removed 0 bases from V and 6 bases from J, with 17 bases in between. Germline assignment: CDR1 MNHEY and CDR2 SVGAGI. The CDR3 is 16 residues long. Written as DNA, the CDR3 is TGTGCCAGCAGTTACTCGGCAGGGGTGTTGGGGGCTGAAGCTTTCTTT. As protein: CASSYSAGVLGAEAFF.

The V gene is TRBV18, the J gene TRBJ1-6, with 7 bases identical to TRBD1. Germline CDR1 reads KGHSH; CDR2 reads LQKENI. Unmatched junction bases numbered 5, after V lost 4 bases and J lost 8 bases. The CDR3 is made up of 14 amino acids. For the CDR3, the DNA is TGTGCCAGCTCACAACAGGGGCGAGATTCACCCCTCCACTTT. It codes for CASSQQGRDSPLHF.

The chain has TRBV6-6 and TRBJ2-1; the D gene is possibly TRBD2 (6 bases). Trimming left V 2 bases short and J 12 bases short, with 17 bases between. The CDR3 is 14 amino acids. The germline V gene encodes CDR1 MNHNY and CDR2 SVGAGI (reference sequence). CDR3 DNA sequence: TGTGCCAGCAGTTACGATGGCGGGGTCGGTAGGCAGTTCTTC. Amino acids: CASSYDGGVGRQFF.

This clone was counted a few times. This chain uses TRBV11-3 with TRBJ1-3; D gene unclear. Per germline, CDR1 SGHNT and CDR2 YENEEA. V was clipped by 6 bases and J by 0 bases, with 6 bases between them. The CDR3 consists of 13 residues. The DNA for the CDR3 is TGTGCCAGCAGTTCAGGCTCTGGAAACACCATATATTTT. This encodes CASSSGSGNTIYF.

V usage is TRBV30 and J usage is TRBJ2-1; 9 bases align to TRBD1. Trimming removed 4 bases from V and 4 bases from J; junction bases left unmatched: 2. CDR1 is GTSNPN and CDR2 is SVGIG in the germline V gene (reference sequence). The CDR3 is made up of 13 amino acids. CDR3 amino acids: CAWMGQGYNEQFF. CDR3 coding DNA: TGTGCCTGGATGGGACAGGGTTACAATGAGCAGTTCTTC.

V gene TRBV6-4 combines with J gene TRBJ1-2; maybe TRBD1 (6 bases). V lost 6 bases to trimming and J lost 1 base, with 15 bases between them. The CDR3 contains 15 residues. Germline V lookup: CDR1 MRHNA, CDR2 SNTAGT. Here the CDR3 DNA reads TGTGCCAGCAGGGGGGCCCGAAACCTTAACTATGGCTACACCTTC. It encodes CASRGARNLNYGYTF.

The chain links TRBV5-4 to TRBJ1-2; a weak D match, TRBD1 (5 bases). Germline V gene data show CDR1 as SGHNT and CDR2 as YYREEE (reference sequence). The ends were cut back, 2 bases at V and 5 bases at J, with 16 bases in the middle. The CDR3 is 15 residues long. CDR3 protein: CASSLGTDSTYGYTF. Here the CDR3 DNA reads TGTGCCAGCAGCTTAGGGACTGACTCGACGTATGGCTACACCTTC.

The CDR3 nucleotides are TGTGCCAGCAGTTCCGGGGAAATCACAGATACGCAGTATTTT. Encoded protein: CASSSGEITDTQYF. The J gene is TRBJ2-3, the V gene TRBV2, with D perhaps TRBD2 (5 bases). V shed 5 bases and J shed 2 bases, with 11 bases lying between them. The germline gives CDR1 SNHLY, CDR2 FYNNEI. The CDR3 runs to 14 residues.

The CDR3 sequence: CAWNNGGVVFF. CDR3 in DNA: TGTGCCTGGAATAACGGGGGAGTAGTGTTTTTT. The chain has TRBV30 and TRBJ1-4; D possibly corresponds to TRBD1 (5 bases). The CDR3 runs 11 residues. The V end was cut by 4 bases, the J end by 15 bases, with 15 bases between. CDR1 and CDR2 from the germline V gene are GTSNPN and SVGIG (reference sequence).

V usage is TRBV29-1 and J usage is TRBJ1-2, with D unclear. The CDR3 totals 12 residues. V gave up 1 base and J gave up 8 bases, with 11 bases separating them. Germline CDR1 and CDR2: SQVTM and ANQGSEA. The CDR3 DNA reads TGCAGCGTTGAAGGAGAGTCAGGAGGCTACACCTTC. As protein: CSVEGESGGYTF.

This clone has a handful of counts. The chain has TRBV18 and TRBJ1-1, with D possibly TRBD1 on 6 matching bases. The CDR3 sequence is 15 residues long. Trimming left V 5 bases short and J 5 bases short, with 18 bases between. Germline V gene data show CDR1 as KGHSH and CDR2 as LQKENI. The CDR3 region is CASSSEGGRRTEAFF. CDR3 DNA: TGTGCCAGCTCATCAGAGGGGGGGCGGCGGACTGAAGCTTTCTTT.

The chain joins TRBV4-1 to TRBJ1-1; D not resolved. Germline V gives CDR1 MGHRA, CDR2 YSYEKL. Trimming took off 4 bases at V and 4 bases at J, with 13 bases between the two ends. The CDR3 contains 14 residues. The CDR3, as DNA: TGCGCCAGCAGCCCCGGGGATTCAGCCACTGAAGCTTTCTTT. Protein product: CASSPGDSATEAFF.

J is TRBJ1-6 and V is TRBV30; D is undetermined. The germline CDR1 and CDR2 sequences are GTSNPN and SVGIG (reference sequence). The CDR3 contains 12 residues. Trimming pared 4 bases from V and 7 bases from J, leaving 8 bases between. CDR3 nucleotide sequence: TGTGCCTGGAACAACCCCAATTCACCCCTCCACTTT. It translates to CAWNNPNSPLHF.

This rearrangement joins TRBV5-1 to TRBJ2-1; 10 bases agree with TRBD2. V was clipped by 0 bases and J by 5 bases; unmatched bases: 5. The length of the CDR3 is 16 residues. Germline V gene data show CDR1 as SGHRS and CDR2 as YFSETQ. The CDR3 DNA is TGCGCCAGCAGCTTGGCATCTAGCGGGGGCCACAATGAGCAGTTCTTC. Amino acids: CASSLASSGGHNEQFF.

The sample holds one count of this clone. V gene TRBV2 combines with J gene TRBJ1-1; D is perhaps TRBD1 (5 bases). In germline, CDR1 is SNHLY, CDR2 FYNNEI. V lost 4 bases to trimming and J lost 1 base, with 7 bases between them. The CDR3 totals 13 residues. For the CDR3, the DNA is TGTGCCAGCAGTGCGACAGAGAACACTGAAGCTTTCTTT. Its protein product is CASSATENTEAFF. Full variable domain (outside the CDR3, taken from reference TRBV2 and TRBJ1-1): EPEVTQTPSHQVTQMGQEVILRCVPISNHLYFYWYRQILGQKVEFLVSFYNNEISEKSEIFDDQFSVERPDGSNFTLKIRSTKLEDSAMYFCASSATENTEAFFGQGTRLTVV.

J is TRBJ2-1 and V is TRBV5-4; 10 bases line up with TRBD2. The CDR3 is 15 residues long. The germline V gene has CDR1 SGHNT and CDR2 YYREEE (reference sequence). V was pared by 3 bases and J by 9 bases, with 9 bases of the junction left unmatched. The CDR3 nucleotides read TGTGCCAGCAGCTCCCAGGGAGCGGGGGGGCGTGAGCAGTTCTTC. Translated, it gives CASSSQGAGGREQFF.

V usage is TRBV10-3 and J usage is TRBJ2-1, with D perhaps matching TRBD1 (7 bases). This CDR3 is 15 amino acids long. Trimming removed 10 bases at V and 2 bases at J, with 18 bases between. Germline V gene lookup returns CDR1 ENHRY and CDR2 SYGVKD. CDR3 protein: CATEVRGETYNEQFF. CDR3 bases: TGTGCCACCGAGGTCAGGGGGGAAACCTACAATGAGCAGTTCTTC.

The count of this clone is one. The CDR3 nucleotides read TGTGCCAGCAGCCGGGACAGGGGCGGCGAGCAGTACTTC. The encoded protein is CASSRDRGGEQYF. The gene calls are TRBV3-1 (or the pseudogene TRBV3-2) and TRBJ2-7; 10 positions agree with TRBD1. There are 13 residues in the CDR3. Germline CDR1 is LGHDT and CDR2 is YNNKEL (reference sequence). The ends lost 4 bases at V and 6 bases at J; junction bases unmatched: 3.

This chain uses TRBV6-5 with TRBJ1-1; a weak D match, TRBD1 (6 bases). The CDR3 totals 13 residues. Trimming cost V 7 bases and J 1 base, with 10 bases left between them. The germline CDR1 and CDR2 sequences are MNHEY and SVGAGI. This CDR3 is CASTMDRNTEAFF. CDR3 coding DNA: TGTGCCAGCACCATGGACAGGAACACTGAAGCTTTCTTT.

This clone was recorded a few times. V is TRBV4-1 and J is TRBJ1-1; D call uncertain. Germline CDR1 and CDR2: MGHRA and YSYEKL. The V end lost 1 base, the J end lost 3 bases, and 9 bases lay between the germline ends. The CDR3 totals 14 residues. The CDR3 loop reads CASSQAWRDTEAFF. CDR3 sequence (DNA): TGCGCCAGCAGCCAAGCCTGGAGGGACACTGAAGCTTTCTTT.

The chain couples TRBV6-4 to TRBJ1-2, with D unresolved. The V gene's germline CDR1 is MRHNA and CDR2 SNTAGT. Trimming took 0 bases from V and 0 from J, leaving 11 bases between them. The CDR3 has 16 amino acids. The CDR3 loop is CASSDSAELPNYGYTF. The CDR3 DNA sequence: TGTGCCAGCAGTGACTCTGCGGAGCTACCTAACTATGGCTACACCTTC.

The chain employs TRBV2 and TRBJ2-4; tentatively, D is TRBD2 (6 bases). The length of the CDR3 is 11 residues. V lost 4 bases and J lost 15, with 13 bases in between. Germline V gives CDR1 SNHLY, CDR2 FYNNEI. In DNA, the CDR3 is TGTGCCAGCAGTGCAACTAGCTATCCGTACTTC. Amino acids: CASSATSYPYF.

With regard to this clone: Germline is not matched at one junction end, which may reflect a read error. This chain uses TRBV19 with TRBJ1-2, with unresolved D. The CDR3 runs 14 residues. Germline V CDR1 and CDR2: LNHDA, SQIVND (reference sequence). In DNA, the CDR3 is TGTGCCAGTAGTATTCGACAAGTACCGGGAAAACTGATCTTC. Translation gives CASSIRQVPGKLIF.

This chain joins TRBV30 and TRBJ2-7, with D perhaps matching TRBD2 (5 bases). Germline CDR1 is GTSNPN and CDR2 is SVGIG (reference sequence). This CDR3 contains 15 residues. V dropped 0 bases and J dropped 5 bases, with 17 bases sitting between them. The CDR3 is CAWSVGSTYWDEQYF. The CDR3 DNA is TGTGCCTGGAGTGTAGGGAGTACTTACTGGGACGAGCAGTACTTC.

The J gene is TRBJ1-1, the V gene TRBV28, with 7 bases that match TRBD1. V shed 6 bases and J 6 bases; nucleotides not matched to a gene: 13. The CDR3 consists of 15 residues. The V gene's germline CDR1 is MDHEN and CDR2 SYDVKM. The CDR3 protein is CASRKRQGKMAEAFF. The CDR3 nucleotides are TGTGCCAGCAGAAAAAGACAGGGTAAGATGGCTGAAGCTTTCTTT.

The chain combines TRBV6-2 or TRBV6-3 with TRBJ2-5, with a weak D call TRBD2 (5 bases). This CDR3 has 14 amino acids. Germline values: CDR1 MNHEY, CDR2 SVGEGT. Trimming removed 6 bases from V and 1 base from J, with 12 bases in between. CDR3 bases: TGTGCCAGCAGCCATACCAGCGGCCAAGAGACCCAGTACTTC. Translated: CASSHTSGQETQYF.

The chain couples TRBV7-9 to TRBJ1-2; a possible D gene is TRBD1 (6 bases). V was pared by 1 base and J by 6 bases, with 12 bases between. This CDR3 has 14 residues. Germline CDR1 reads SEHNR; CDR2 reads FQNEAQ (reference sequence). The CDR3 is CASSLGTGTNGYTF. CDR3 DNA sequence: TGTGCCAGCAGCTTAGGAACCGGGACAAATGGCTACACCTTC.